The subject of this entry is one TCR beta chain. The CDR3 spans 14 residues. Germline assignment: CDR1 MDHEN and CDR2 SYDVKM. V lost 4 bases and J lost 0, with 7 bases in between. This entry is derived from a study of blood T cell repertoires in COVID-19. Background on the study: The study drew acute and convalescent COVID-19 samples from the United States, Italy and Spain.

Only in-frame clones appear in the TCRdb table, and some are missing; sequencing was by immunoSEQ multiplex PCR. Among about 230,000 clones, around four fifths were seen once, and the ten largest hold about 2.5%. The material sequenced was peripheral blood. V usage is TRBV28 and J usage is TRBJ1-5; the D is unclear. The receptor's source is a woman between 65 and 79 years old with active or convalescent COVID-19. The CDR3 loop reads CASSWASSNQPQHF. In DNA, the CDR3 is TGTGCCAGCAGTTGGGCCTCTAGCAATCAGCCCCAGCATTTT.